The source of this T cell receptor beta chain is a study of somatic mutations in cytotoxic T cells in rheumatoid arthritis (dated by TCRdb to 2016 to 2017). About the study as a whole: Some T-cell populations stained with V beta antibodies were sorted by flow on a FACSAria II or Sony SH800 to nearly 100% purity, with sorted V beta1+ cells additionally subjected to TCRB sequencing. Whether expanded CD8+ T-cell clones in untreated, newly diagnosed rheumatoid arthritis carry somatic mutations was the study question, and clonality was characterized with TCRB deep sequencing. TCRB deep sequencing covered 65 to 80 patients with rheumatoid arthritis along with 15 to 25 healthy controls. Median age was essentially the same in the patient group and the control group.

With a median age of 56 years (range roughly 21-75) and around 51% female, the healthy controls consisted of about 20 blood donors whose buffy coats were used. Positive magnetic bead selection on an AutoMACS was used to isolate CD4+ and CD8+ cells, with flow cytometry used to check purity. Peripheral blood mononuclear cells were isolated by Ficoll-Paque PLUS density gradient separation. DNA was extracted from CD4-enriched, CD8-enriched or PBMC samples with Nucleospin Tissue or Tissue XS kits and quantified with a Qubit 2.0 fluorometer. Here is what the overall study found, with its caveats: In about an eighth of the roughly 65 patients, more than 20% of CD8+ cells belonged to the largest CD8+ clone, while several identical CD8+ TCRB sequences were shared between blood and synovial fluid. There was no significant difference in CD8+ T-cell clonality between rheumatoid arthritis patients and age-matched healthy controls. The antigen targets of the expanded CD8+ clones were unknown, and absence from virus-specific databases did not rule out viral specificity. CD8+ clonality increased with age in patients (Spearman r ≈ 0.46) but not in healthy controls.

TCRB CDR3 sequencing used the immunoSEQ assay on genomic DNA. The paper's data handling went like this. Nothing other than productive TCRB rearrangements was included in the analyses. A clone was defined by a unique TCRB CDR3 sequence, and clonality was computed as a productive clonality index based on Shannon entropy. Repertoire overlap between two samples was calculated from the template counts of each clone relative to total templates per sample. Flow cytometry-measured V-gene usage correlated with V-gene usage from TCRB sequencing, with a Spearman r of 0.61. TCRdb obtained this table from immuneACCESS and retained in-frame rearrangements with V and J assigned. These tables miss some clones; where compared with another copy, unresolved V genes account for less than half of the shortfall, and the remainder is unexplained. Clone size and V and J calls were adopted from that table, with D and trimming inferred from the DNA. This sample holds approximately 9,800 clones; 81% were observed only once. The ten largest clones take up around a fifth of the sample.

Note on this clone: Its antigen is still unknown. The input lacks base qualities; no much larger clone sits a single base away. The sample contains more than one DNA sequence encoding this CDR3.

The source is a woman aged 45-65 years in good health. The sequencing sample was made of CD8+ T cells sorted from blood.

The CDR3 region: CASSVGGGGNNEQFF. The DNA sequence is as follows: TGTGCCAGCAGCGTAGGCGGCGGGGGTAACAATGAGCAGTTCTTC. The rearranged chain carries TRBV9 and TRBJ2-1, with 7 junctional bases fitting TRBD2. Inclusive of the bounding cysteine and phenylalanine, the CDR3 is 15 residues long. Only CDR3 DNA remains: 45 bases, in frame from the first base. Reading the germline V gene gives CDR1 SGDLS and CDR2 YYNGEE. After removal of 0 bases from V and 5 bases from J, the junction retains 5 bases not matched to a gene.